These 28 T cell receptor beta chains were sequenced from one sample in a study of T-cell reconstitution after alpha-beta-depleted transplantation in children. During its preparation, the TCRbeta library received unique molecular identifiers. TCRdb re-called the PCR reads with MiXCR, one entry per CDR3 protein. The sample lists 400,000 to 550,000 distinct CDR3 sequences, roughly a tenth occurring once. The sample consisted of PBMCs, taken before TCRalphabeta/CD19-depleted stem cell transplant. Receptors were obtained from a child aged 2 to 9 with inherited bone marrow failure, due to receive a stem cell transplant.

This clonotype was seen once. A much larger clone lies a single base off, so this may be a read error. This chain links TRBV6-1 with TRBJ2-7; D unclear. The germline gives CDR1 MNHNS, CDR2 SASEGT. CDR3 length: 12 amino acids. The CDR3 coding sequence is TGTACCAGCAGCGTTACAGCATACGAGCAGTACTTC. Its protein product is CTSSVTAYEQYF.

The table lists this clonotype with many counts. The genes are TRBV4-3 and TRBJ2-3; 8 nucleotides match TRBD2. CDR1 is LGHNA and CDR2 is YSLEER in the germline V gene. This CDR3 is 16 amino acids long. The V gene end was trimmed by 0 bases and the J gene end by 2 bases; junction bases not matched to a gene: 4. The CDR3 here is CASSQDLLAVTDTQYF. CDR3 DNA: TGCGCCAGCAGCCAAGATCTACTAGCGGTCACAGATACGCAGTATTTT.

Many counts were recorded for this clonotype. The chain recombines TRBV6-5 with TRBJ2-1; TRBD2 agrees at 7 bases. The J segment lost 1 base and the V segment lost 8 bases, leaving 5 bases of the junction unmatched. In germline, CDR1 is MNHEY, CDR2 SVGAGI. This CDR3 is built from 14 residues. The CDR3 sequence is CASGSSGSYNEQFF. The CDR3 DNA reads as TGTGCCAGCGGTTCTAGCGGTTCCTACAATGAGCAGTTCTTC.

The sample holds a few counts of this clonotype. This rearrangement joins TRBV18 to TRBJ2-1; 9 bases match TRBD1. The V gene end was trimmed by 0 bases and the J gene end by 7 bases; junction bases not matched to a gene: 4. The CDR3 spans 15 residues. Germline-derived CDR1 and CDR2 are KGHSH and LQKENI. CDR3 nucleotide sequence: TGTGCCAGCTCACCACCGAACAGGGGGCTTAATGAGCAGTTCTTC. Its protein is CASSPPNRGLNEQFF. Filled out from reference TRBV18 and TRBJ2-1, the complete variable domain reads NAGVMQNPRHLVRRRGQEARLRCSPMKGHSHVYWYRQLPEEGLKFMVYLQKENIIDESGMPKERFSAEFPKEGPSILRIQQVVRGDSAAYFCASSPPNRGLNEQFFGPGTRLTVL.

This clonotype was seen ten or more times. The chain is built from TRBV7-2 and TRBJ2-5; a weak D match, TRBD2 (6 bases). The V end was cut by 7 bases, the J end by 4 bases, with 16 bases between. The CDR3 loop spans 14 amino acids. The germline V gene has CDR1 SGHTA and CDR2 FQGNSA. The CDR3 DNA is TGTGCCAGCAAGGCGGGGTCATGGGGAGAGACCCAGTACTTC. It specifies CASKAGSWGETQYF.

The CDR3 loop is CASSPQVRPYEQYF. CDR3 DNA: TGTGCCAGCAGCCCCCAGGTTCGCCCCTACGAGCAGTACTTC. The rearrangement links TRBV7-2 to TRBJ2-7; D unclear. V gave up 5 bases and J gave up 2 bases, with 13 bases separating them. The V gene's germline CDR1 is SGHTA and CDR2 FQGNSA. The CDR3 is made up of 14 amino acids.

This clonotype has a count of ten or more. J is TRBJ2-3 and V is TRBV29-1, with TRBD1 identical over 8 bases. Germline values: CDR1 SQVTM, CDR2 ANQGSEA. The CDR3 has 13 amino acids. Trimming removed 7 bases from V and 4 bases from J; junction bases left unmatched: 7. The CDR3 sequence: CSGEDRVADTQYF. CDR3 in DNA: TGCAGCGGAGAGGACAGGGTGGCAGATACGCAGTATTTT.

V gene TRBV28 combines with J gene TRBJ2-1, with D possibly TRBD2 on 5 matching bases. The CDR3 consists of 14 residues. Trimming removed 6 bases from V and 4 bases from J, with 13 bases in between. The germline gives CDR1 MDHEN, CDR2 SYDVKM. The CDR3 here is CASRFTLDYNEQFF. The DNA for the CDR3 is TGTGCCAGCAGATTTACACTAGATTACAATGAGCAGTTCTTC.

This clonotype was found a few times. V usage is TRBV16 and J usage is TRBJ1-5, with D hard to call. Trimming removed 2 bases from V and 4 bases from J, with 6 bases in between. Germline V lookup: CDR1 KGHSY, CDR2 FQNENV. The CDR3 is made up of 13 amino acids. This CDR3 is CASSQDHNQPQHF. In nucleotides, the CDR3 is TGTGCCAGCAGCCAAGATCATAATCAGCCCCAGCATTTT.

This clonotype was recorded at least ten times. The chain employs TRBV29-1 and TRBJ2-7, with TRBD1 matching 9 bases. This CDR3 is 13 amino acids long. V shed 7 bases and J 7 bases; nucleotides not matched to a gene: 11. Germline V gives CDR1 SQVTM, CDR2 ANQGSEA. CDR3 nucleotide sequence: TGCAGCGCTGGCGACAGGGGGGGCTTGGAGCAGTACTTC. This codes for CSAGDRGGLEQYF.

This clonotype was seen a handful of times. V gene TRBV4-2 combines with J gene TRBJ2-3; D not resolved. This CDR3 spans 15 amino acids. The germline V gene encodes CDR1 LGHNA and CDR2 YNFKEQ. Deletions cut 1 base from V and 1 base from J, with 9 bases between. CDR3 nucleotide sequence: TGTGCCAGCAGCCAAGGCCCGTCCGGCACAGATACGCAGTATTTT. Its protein is CASSQGPSGTDTQYF.

This clonotype showed up many times. V is TRBV4-2 and J is TRBJ2-7, with a weak D call TRBD1 (5 bases). V shed 0 bases and J shed 1 base, with 13 bases lying between them. This CDR3 is 16 amino acids long. CDR1 and CDR2 (germline): LGHNA, YNFKEQ. CDR3 DNA: TGTGCCAGCAGCCAAGATCTCCAGGGATTGTCCTACGAGCAGTACTTC. It yields the protein CASSQDLQGLSYEQYF.

This clonotype was observed at least ten times. The chain joins TRBV12-3 or TRBV12-4 to TRBJ2-1; 9 bases line up with TRBD2. This CDR3 has 14 residues. V was clipped by 1 base and J by 6 bases; unmatched bases: 1. Here the CDR3 DNA reads TGTGCCAGCAGTTTAGAACTAGCGGGCAATGAGCAGTTCTTC. Translation: CASSLELAGNEQFF.

V gene TRBV29-1 combines with J gene TRBJ2-3; the match to TRBD2 covers 8 bases. Per the germline V gene, CDR1 is SQVTM and CDR2 is ANQGSEA. The CDR3 extends over 15 amino acids. V shed 7 bases, J shed 4 bases, and the junction held 13 bases outside the gene matches. CDR3 region: CSAARSSGFPDTQYF. The DNA for the CDR3 is TGCAGCGCCGCGCGTTCTAGCGGGTTCCCAGATACGCAGTATTTT.

This clonotype appeared many times. The chain links TRBV3-1 to TRBJ2-7, with TRBD2 matching 12 bases. CDR1 and CDR2 (germline): LGHDT, YNNKEL (reference sequence). With V trimmed by 1 base and J by 7 bases, 2 bases remained unmatched. The CDR3 contains 14 residues. The CDR3 loop is CASSQGLAGAEQYF. CDR3 nucleotides: TGTGCCAGCAGCCAAGGACTAGCGGGAGCGGAGCAGTACTTC.

This clonotype was counted ten times or more. This chain connects TRBV10-3 to TRBJ2-7; 15 bases are shared with TRBD2. This CDR3 comprises 16 residues. The germline CDR1 and CDR2 sequences are ENHRY and SYGVKD. Trimming removed 11 bases from V and 4 bases from J; junction bases left unmatched: 12. In DNA form, the CDR3 reads TGTGCCGCATCGCCGGGGACTAGCGGGAGGAGTTACGAGCAGTACTTC. Amino acids: CAASPGTSGRSYEQYF.

The V gene is TRBV18, the J gene TRBJ2-5, with TRBD1 identical over 9 bases. CDR3 length: 15 residues. V lost 3 bases to trimming and J lost 3 bases; unmatched junction nucleotides: 5. Looked up from germline, CDR1 is KGHSH and CDR2 is LQKENI. The CDR3 loop is CASSPYRDREETQYF. DNA of the CDR3: TGTGCCAGCTCACCCTACCGGGACAGGGAAGAGACCCAGTACTTC.

This clonotype appeared many times. The chain links TRBV7-9 to TRBJ2-1; D gene uncertain. CDR1 is SEHNR and CDR2 is FQNEAQ in the germline V gene (reference sequence). The CDR3 is made up of 14 amino acids. V was trimmed by 0 bases and J by 9 bases, leaving 12 bases between them. CDR3 sequence: CASSLALTGGEQFF. The CDR3 coding sequence is TGTGCCAGCAGCTTAGCGCTAACGGGCGGTGAGCAGTTCTTC.

The V gene is TRBV7-6, the J gene TRBJ2-1; D is unresolved. This CDR3 spans 12 amino acids. Germline-derived CDR1 and CDR2 are SGHVS and FNYEAQ. The ends were cut back, 3 bases at V and 7 bases at J, with 7 bases in the middle. CDR3 nucleotides: TGTGCCAGCAGCTTCCCCAGGAATGAGCAGTTCTTC. As protein: CASSFPRNEQFF.

Ten or more counts support this clonotype. V gene TRBV2 combines with J gene TRBJ2-7, with D hard to call. V lost 0 bases to trimming and J lost 0 bases, with 12 bases between them. The CDR3 totals 16 residues. Germline values: CDR1 SNHLY, CDR2 FYNNEI. CDR3 sequence reads: CASSEAAVSGSYEQYF. In DNA form, the CDR3 reads TGTGCCAGCAGTGAAGCGGCGGTGTCGGGCTCCTACGAGCAGTACTTC.

This clonotype was seen many times. The chain couples TRBV7-2 to TRBJ1-2; possibly TRBD1 for D (6 bases). Trimming shortened V by 2 bases and J by 6 bases, and 16 bases separated the two germline ends. Germline V gene data show CDR1 as SGHTA and CDR2 as FQGNSA. CDR3 length equals 15 residues. The CDR3 DNA follows: TGTGCCAGCAGCTTAATCCTCGGGCCAGGGGATGGCTACACCTTC. As protein: CASSLILGPGDGYTF.

This clonotype was detected ten times or more. One end of the junction is discordant with germline, which a read error may explain. This chain links TRBV12-3 or TRBV12-4 with TRBJ2-7; maybe TRBD1 (7 bases). This CDR3 has 14 amino acids. CDR3 region: CASRTSGGSSEQYF. As DNA, the CDR3 is TGTGCCAGCAGAACTTCAGGGGGGTCCTCCGAGCAGTACTTC.

This clonotype was seen ten or more times. This rearrangement joins TRBV12-3 or TRBV12-4 to TRBJ2-7; D is perhaps TRBD2 (5 bases). The CDR3 extends over 15 amino acids. With 5 bases removed from V and 2 bases from J, the gap between germline ends came to 16 bases. The CDR3 loop reads CASSRDRGSTYEQYF. The CDR3 nucleotides are TGTGCCAGCAGTCGAGACCGGGGTTCGACCTACGAGCAGTACTTC.

In its sample, this clonotype was seen many times. The chain has TRBV29-1 and TRBJ2-1; 8 bases map to TRBD2. Germline V gives CDR1 SQVTM, CDR2 ANQGSEA. The CDR3 loop spans 15 amino acids. Trimming cost V 2 bases and J 12 bases; bases outside gene matches: 15. Written as DNA, the CDR3 is TGCAGCGTTGAAAGGGAGGCGGGAGGTCCTTGGGGGCAGTTCTTC. This gives the protein CSVEREAGGPWGQFF.

This clonotype was observed a handful of times. The chain recombines TRBV7-2 with TRBJ1-2; unclear D gene. Trimming stripped 2 bases from V and 0 bases from J, with 7 bases between. Germline-derived CDR1 and CDR2 are SGHTA and FQGNSA. This CDR3 is 14 amino acids long. DNA of the CDR3: TGTGCCAGCAGCTTACTGGGCCCTAACTATGGCTACACCTTC. It specifies CASSLLGPNYGYTF.

At least ten counts were recorded for this clonotype. V and J are TRBV5-8 and TRBJ2-1; a weak D match, TRBD1 (6 bases). Trimming cost V 7 bases and J 6 bases, with 17 bases left between them. The CDR3 spans 14 residues. Germline V gives CDR1 SGHTS, CDR2 YDEGEE. CDR3 in amino acids: CASALDRPSNEQFF. The CDR3 nucleotides read TGTGCCAGCGCCCTGGACAGACCCTCCAATGAGCAGTTCTTC.

This clonotype came up many times. An end of the junction differs from the germline gene, which may be a read error. The chain has TRBV27 and TRBJ2-5; 13 bases are a match to TRBD2. Germline V gene lookup returns CDR1 MNHEY and CDR2 SMNVEV (reference sequence). The CDR3 is 15 residues long. DNA of the CDR3: TGTGCCATCAGTTCGGGACTAGCGGGACAAGAGACCCAGTACTTC. As protein: CAISSGLAGQETQYF.

This clonotype was counted at least ten times. The rearrangement joins TRBV19 to TRBJ2-1; the D is unclear. The length of the CDR3 is 15 residues. V was shortened by 6 bases and J by 0 bases, with 12 bases between the two germline ends. Germline CDR1 reads LNHDA; CDR2 reads SQIVND (reference sequence). The CDR3 here is CASSIGPVSYNEQFF. CDR3 DNA sequence: TGTGCCAGTAGCATTGGTCCGGTCTCCTACAATGAGCAGTTCTTC.